Each of the 24 T cell receptor beta chains below was sequenced from the same sample in a study of memory CD4+ T cells and cytomegalovirus serostatus. The sort gate was single viable CD3+CD4+CD8-CD45RO+ cells for memory CD4+ T cells. Libraries were prepared by immunoSEQ multiplex PCR; TCRdb keeps only in-frame clonotypes and omits some of them. The table shows about 64,000 clones, with roughly three quarters occurring only once. Sequencing used memory CD4+ T cells from blood. These receptors originate from an adult in good health and CMV-seronegative.

This clone was seen only a few times. The rearrangement links TRBV7-9 to TRBJ1-1; unclear D gene. CDR1 is SEHNR and CDR2 is FQNEAQ in the germline V gene (reference sequence). This CDR3 has 11 residues. V was pared by 6 bases and J by 4 bases, with 6 bases between. The CDR3 DNA follows: TGTGCCAGCAGTGAAGGCACTGAAGCTTTCTTT. Its translation: CASSEGTEAFF.

This rearrangement joins TRBV18 to TRBJ2-1; the D is unclear. Per the germline V gene, CDR1 is KGHSH and CDR2 is LQKENI. The V end lost 4 bases, the J end lost 5 bases, and 3 bases lay between the germline ends. This CDR3 is 11 amino acids long. This CDR3 reads CASSRDNEQFF. The CDR3 nucleotides read TGTGCCAGCTCACGGGACAATGAGCAGTTCTTC.

By its share, this clone is medium-sized (0.01 to 0.1%). This chain links TRBV5-1 with TRBJ1-5; D is ambiguous. V dropped 4 bases and J dropped 6 bases, with 14 bases sitting between them. Germline V gene data show CDR1 as SGHRS and CDR2 as YFSETQ. This CDR3 is 14 amino acids long. The CDR3 DNA reads TGCGCCAGCAGCGCTGATGGGATAAGTCAGCCCCAGCATTTT. The encoded protein is CASSADGISQPQHF.

The chain uses TRBV21-1 and TRBJ1-1. TRBV21-1 is an annotated pseudogene. This CDR3 has 14 residues. The CDR3 region is CASSKEVGVTEAFF. CDR3 bases: TGTGCCAGCAGCAAAGAGGTCGGCGTGACTGAAGCTTTCTTT.

A note on this clone: Other DNA sequences in the same sample also yield this CDR3. This chain links TRBV11-2 with TRBJ2-3; 9 nucleotides match TRBD2. The germline V gene has CDR1 SGHAT and CDR2 FQNNGV. The trim removed 3 bases at V and 1 base at J, leaving 5 bases unmatched. CDR3 length: 16 amino acids. The CDR3 sequence is CASSLSVAGGTDTQYF. In DNA, the CDR3 is TGTGCCAGCAGCTTGTCAGTAGCGGGAGGCACAGATACGCAGTATTTT.

The chain joins TRBV11-1 to TRBJ1-6, with D maybe TRBD1 (5 bases). The germline V gene has CDR1 SGHAT and CDR2 FQDESV (reference sequence). V was clipped by 2 bases and J by 7 bases, with 15 bases between them. CDR3 length: 16 residues. The CDR3 DNA is TGTGCCAGCAGCTTAAGGGGAGACAGCGGGAATTCACCCCTCCACTTT. It codes for CASSLRGDSGNSPLHF.

The J gene is TRBJ1-4, the V gene TRBV10-1, with TRBD1 as a possible D gene (5 bases). Trimming stripped 4 bases from V and 7 bases from J, with 22 bases between. Germline lookup yields CDR1 WNHNN and CDR2 SYGVQD (reference sequence). The CDR3 sequence is 17 residues long. CDR3 sequence (DNA): TGCGCCAGCAGTGCAACCCTCCGGGACGGGATTTTTGAAAAACTGTTTTTT. It is translated as CASSATLRDGIFEKLFF.

J is TRBJ2-7 and V is TRBV6-5, with TRBD2 identical over 7 bases. Germline loops: CDR1 MNHEY, CDR2 SVGAGI. The CDR3 contains 13 residues. Germline trimming cut 7 bases from V and 6 bases from J; bases unmatched to any gene: 9. CDR3 bases: TGTGCCAGCACGTCTGGACTAGGTGGCGAGCAGTACTTC. This gives the protein CASTSGLGGEQYF.

The chain recombines TRBV10-1 with TRBJ1-2; D unresolved. The V end was cut by 4 bases, the J end by 8 bases, with 8 bases between. The CDR3 is made up of 11 amino acids. CDR1 is WNHNN and CDR2 is SYGVQD in the germline V gene (reference sequence). The CDR3 sequence: CASSVADGYTF. The CDR3 DNA follows: TGCGCCAGCAGTGTGGCAGACGGCTACACCTTC.

This sequence joins TRBV7-8 and TRBJ1-1; D possibly corresponds to TRBD1 (5 bases). V lost 5 bases and J 3 bases, leaving 19 bases between the germline ends. There are 16 residues in the CDR3. CDR1 SGHVS and CDR2 FQNEAQ come from the germline V gene. The CDR3 region is CASSQSGTPGDTEAFF. The DNA for the CDR3 is TGTGCCAGCAGCCAAAGCGGGACCCCGGGGGACACTGAAGCTTTCTTT.

V is TRBV4-1 and J is TRBJ1-4; 11 nucleotides align to TRBD1. The CDR3 spans 14 residues. Germline CDR1 is MGHRA and CDR2 is YSYEKL. Germline trimming cut 4 bases from V and 11 bases from J; bases unmatched to any gene: 6. CDR3 bases: TGCGCCAGCAGCCCGGACAGGGGGCTCGGGAAACTGTTTTTT. Translation gives CASSPDRGLGKLFF.

This clone is medium-sized (0.01 to 0.1%) in the sample. The V and J genes are TRBV6-5 and TRBJ1-6; D unresolved. This CDR3 contains 15 residues. V lost 6 bases and J lost 0, with 9 bases in between. CDR1 MNHEY and CDR2 SVGAGI come from the germline V gene. CDR3 loop: CASRDWSSYNSPLHF. CDR3 nucleotides: TGTGCCAGCAGGGACTGGAGCTCCTATAATTCACCCCTCCACTTT.

The V gene is TRBV4-1, the J gene TRBJ2-1; 10 nucleotides align to TRBD2. V trimming: 4 bases; J trimming: 9 bases; junction bases outside the gene matches: 9. Germline CDR1 and CDR2: MGHRA and YSYEKL. The CDR3 has 15 amino acids. Here the CDR3 reads CASSRLPASGGEQFF. CDR3 sequence (DNA): TGCGCCAGCAGCCGATTGCCGGCTAGCGGGGGTGAGCAGTTCTTC.

The CDR3 protein is CASSHRRTGNTGELFF. The CDR3 DNA sequence: TGTGCCAGCTCCCACAGGCGGACAGGGAACACCGGGGAGCTGTTTTTT. The rearrangement uses TRBV25-1 and TRBJ2-2, with TRBD1 matching 7 bases. The CDR3 has 16 residues. The germline V gene encodes CDR1 MGHDK and CDR2 SYGVNS. The V and J ends lost 8 bases and 1 base, in that order; junction bases with no gene match: 10.

The J gene is TRBJ2-7, the V gene TRBV5-1; D not resolved. The CDR3 is made up of 13 amino acids. Germline lookup yields CDR1 SGHRS and CDR2 YFSETQ. The germline V and J ends were trimmed by 0 bases and 6 bases, with 10 bases remaining between them. In nucleotides, the CDR3 is TGCGCCAGCAGCTTGGAATCGCTTGGCGAGCAGTACTTC. It codes for CASSLESLGEQYF. The whole variable domain, remainder taken from reference TRBV5-1 and TRBJ2-7, is KAGVTQTPRYLIKTRGQQVTLSCSPISGHRSVSWYQQTPGQGLQFLFEYFSETQRNKGNFPGRFSGRQFSNSRSEMNVSTLELGDSALYLCASSLESLGEQYFGPGTRLTVT.

The rearrangement uses TRBV4-2 and TRBJ2-7; 9 bases agree with TRBD2. The V gene end was trimmed by 0 bases and the J gene end by 4 bases; junction bases not matched to a gene: 4. The CDR3 length is 15 residues. Germline V lookup: CDR1 LGHNA, CDR2 YNFKEQ. Written as DNA, the CDR3 is TGTGCCAGCAGCCAAGAGGAAAGCGGGAGGTACGAGCAGTACTTC. Its translation is CASSQEESGRYEQYF.

The gene calls are TRBV9 and TRBJ2-7; 9 bases map to TRBD1. Trimming removed 3 bases from V and 4 bases from J; junction bases left unmatched: 8. Germline V CDR1 and CDR2: SGDLS, YYNGEE. This CDR3 spans 15 amino acids. CDR3: CASSANPQGAYEQYF. CDR3 nucleotide sequence: TGTGCCAGCAGCGCGAATCCACAGGGGGCGTACGAGCAGTACTTC.

The chain is built from TRBV7-3 and TRBJ2-3; the match to TRBD1 covers 10 bases. V lost 5 bases to trimming and J lost 3 bases; unmatched junction nucleotides: 2. The CDR3 is made up of 14 amino acids. CDR1 SGHTA and CDR2 FQGTGA come from the germline V gene. The CDR3, as DNA: TGTGCCAGCAGCCGACAGGGGGCGACAGATACGCAGTATTTT. Protein sequence: CASSRQGATDTQYF. Complete variable domain (other parts from reference TRBV7-3 and TRBJ2-3): GAGVSQTPSNKVTEKGKYVELRCDPISGHTALYWYRQSLGQGPEFLIYFQGTGAADDSGLPNDRFFAVRPEGSVSTLKIQRTERGDSAVYLCASSRQGATDTQYFGPGTRLTVL.

V gene TRBV9 combines with J gene TRBJ2-1, with D possibly TRBD1 on 6 matching bases. The CDR3 runs to 15 residues. Germline CDR1 SGDLS, CDR2 YYNGEE. V gave up 4 bases and J gave up 5 bases, with 16 bases separating them. CDR3 in DNA: TGTGCCAGCAGCCAGCCGGGACAACTCAACAATGAGCAGTTCTTC. It translates to CASSQPGQLNNEQFF. The variable domain in full, with the rest retrieved from reference TRBV9 and TRBJ2-1, is DSGVTQTPKHLITATGQRVTLRCSPRSGDLSVYWYQQSLDQGLQFLIQYYNGEERAKGNILERFSAQQFPDLHSELNLSSLELGDSALYFCASSQPGQLNNEQFFGPGTRLTVL.

The chain uses TRBV2 and TRBJ2-1; 9 bases align to TRBD2. The CDR3 is made up of 14 amino acids. V trimming: 4 bases; J trimming: 8 bases; junction bases outside the gene matches: 6. Looked up from germline, CDR1 is SNHLY and CDR2 is FYNNEI. Written as DNA, the CDR3 is TGTGCCAGCAGTGTTGGACTAGCGTTCGATGAGCAGTTCTTC. Translated, it gives CASSVGLAFDEQFF.

Only a few counts were recorded for this clone. The rearrangement joins TRBV7-3 to TRBJ2-7; D is ambiguous. The CDR3 loop spans 15 amino acids. In germline, CDR1 is SGHTA, CDR2 FQGTGA. V was shortened by 2 bases and J by 4 bases, with 15 bases between the two germline ends. CDR3 residues: CASSLGPGQQYEQYF. DNA for the CDR3: TGTGCCAGCAGCTTAGGTCCAGGCCAGCAATACGAGCAGTACTTC.

The V gene is TRBV16, the J gene TRBJ1-5; D call uncertain. CDR1 and CDR2 from the germline V gene are KGHSY and FQNENV. Trimming removed 3 bases from V and 4 bases from J, with 16 bases in between. The CDR3 is 16 amino acids. CDR3 sequence: CASSHRDTGRNQPQHF. DNA for the CDR3: TGTGCCAGCAGCCACCGAGACACGGGGAGGAATCAGCCCCAGCATTTT.

The chain employs TRBV29-1 and TRBJ2-2; D may be TRBD1 (6 bases). The CDR3 spans 12 residues. Trimming shortened V by 7 bases and J by 1 base, and 7 bases separated the two germline ends. Per germline, CDR1 SQVTM and CDR2 ANQGSEA. CDR3 region: CSGGQNTGELFF. CDR3 bases: TGCAGCGGGGGACAGAACACCGGGGAGCTGTTTTTT.

As DNA, the CDR3 is TGTGCCACCAGCAGAGATCAAGGCGGACGGCCGCGTGGCGAGCAGTACTTC. This codes for CATSRDQGGRPRGEQYF. The chain is built from TRBV15 and TRBJ2-7; the D is unclear. Germline CDR1 LNHNV, CDR2 YYDKDF (reference sequence). The V end was cut by 0 bases, the J end by 6 bases, with 21 bases between. This CDR3 spans 17 amino acids.